This TCR beta chain was sequenced during a study of breast tumors, draining lymph nodes, adjacent tissues. Whole-study findings and limits: Luminal-like breast cancer showed significantly higher tumor–nontumor repertoire similarity than basal-like. Most tumor T cells seemingly derive from lymph node, then expand in tumor. Tumor repertoires ranked between lymph nodes and nontumor tissue in diversity, with V and J gene preferences.

TCRdb reanalysed the multiplex PCR reads using MiXCR and keeps one entry per CDR3 protein. The top ten hold less than 15% of the sample, which has 20,000 to 25,000 distinct CDR3 sequences, roughly a quarter seen once. This clonotype was detected many times. No antigen is known for it. This TCR was sampled from a female donor with breast cancer. Some clones in this sample may be carry-over from other donors' samples. Material: breast tumor tissue.

CDR3 sequence: CASSLGFTPGSSYEQYF. The CDR3 DNA sequence: TGTGCCAGCAGCTTAGGTTTTACTCCAGGCAGCTCCTACGAGCAGTACTTC. This chain connects TRBV7-9 to TRBJ2-7; D is undetermined. The CDR3 covers 17 residues. CDR1 is SEHNR and CDR2 is FQNEAQ in the germline V gene (reference sequence). With 1 base removed from V and 0 bases from J, the gap between germline ends came to 16 bases.